The 30 T cell receptor beta chains listed next were all sequenced from one sample in a study of monozygotic twins with inflammatory bowel disease. TCRdb reprocessed the 5' RACE reads, keeping one entry per CDR3 protein, no DNA. The listing records about 150,000 distinct CDR3 sequences. The sample consisted of blood. These receptors were collected from a human donor with ulcerative colitis or Crohn's disease, or a healthy co-twin of an affected twin (not recorded which).

The chain joins TRBV12-3 or TRBV12-4 to TRBJ1-3. This CDR3 comprises 14 residues. The CDR3 here is CASRGLTRGNTIYF.

This chain uses TRBV18 with TRBJ2-7; TCRdb returns TRBD1, unconfirmable since there is no DNA. Germline V gene data show CDR1 as KGHSH and CDR2 as LQKENI. The CDR3 covers 15 residues. CDR3 in amino acids: CASSPDRVESYEQYF.

The J gene is TRBJ1-1, the V gene TRBV7-3; the D call of TRBD1 rests on TCRdb alone, since no DNA is present to check it. Germline values: CDR1 SGHTA, CDR2 FQGTGA. The CDR3 sequence is 15 residues long. This CDR3 reads CASSLEGAVNTEAFF.

CDR3 sequence: CSASRQGRWTEAFF. This chain links TRBV20-1 with TRBJ1-1; without DNA, the TCRdb call of TRBD1 cannot be checked. The CDR3 extends over 14 amino acids. Germline lookup yields CDR1 DFQATT and CDR2 SNEGSKA (reference sequence).

V usage is TRBV20-1 and J usage is TRBJ2-1; as DNA is missing, the TRBD1 call by TCRdb cannot be tested. The CDR3 covers 14 residues. CDR1 is DFQATT, CDR2 SNEGSKA, per germline (reference sequence). The CDR3 sequence: CSHTGRVFYNEQFF.

This chain connects TRBV5-1 to TRBJ2-7; the TCRdb call, TRBD1, lacks DNA for checking. Looked up from germline, CDR1 is SGHRS and CDR2 is YFSETQ. This CDR3 spans 14 amino acids. This CDR3 reads CASSLDGGRYEQYF.

V usage is TRBV5-1 and J usage is TRBJ2-6. Germline-derived CDR1 and CDR2 are SGHRS and YFSETQ. CDR3 size: 17 residues. This CDR3 reads CASSLLDVGGGANVLTF.

The chain couples TRBV7-2 to TRBJ2-7; the D call of TRBD2 rests on TCRdb alone, since no DNA is present to check it. Germline-derived CDR1 and CDR2 are SGHTA and FQGNSA. CDR3 size: 15 residues. This CDR3 is CASSQRVAGVYEQYF.

The gene calls are TRBV20-1 and TRBJ2-5; the D call from TCRdb, TRBD2, cannot be confirmed without DNA. The germline CDR1 and CDR2 sequences are DFQATT and SNEGSKA (reference sequence). The CDR3 length is 15 residues. The CDR3 loop reads CSASSSGSLLETQYF.

This CDR3 reads CASSRDGTGYYEQYF. V is TRBV3-1 and J is TRBJ2-7; without DNA, the TCRdb call of TRBD1 cannot be checked. The CDR3 is 15 residues long. CDR1 is LGHDT, CDR2 YNNKEL, per germline (reference sequence).

The chain is built from TRBV7-8 and TRBJ2-1. Germline V lookup: CDR1 SGHVS, CDR2 FQNEAQ. The CDR3 is 13 amino acids. The CDR3 loop is CASRLAAYNEQFF.

The chain employs TRBV6-2 or TRBV6-3 and TRBJ2-1; no DNA is available, so the TRBD2 call from TCRdb remains unchecked. CDR3 length: 14 amino acids. Germline V gives CDR1 MNHEY, CDR2 SVGEGT. CDR3 sequence reads: CASIQTSGRARQFF.

This sequence joins TRBV5-1 and TRBJ2-1; the TCRdb call, TRBD1, lacks DNA for checking. The V gene's germline CDR1 is SGHRS and CDR2 YFSETQ. The CDR3 loop spans 14 amino acids. The CDR3 loop is CASSPAGQFNEQFF.

The chain joins TRBV4-3 to TRBJ2-7; TCRdb gives TRBD2 as the D gene, but with no DNA this cannot be confirmed. The CDR3 is 14 amino acids. The germline V gene has CDR1 LGHNA and CDR2 YSLEER. CDR3 residues: CASSQGLVPYEQYF.

The chain recombines TRBV7-2 with TRBJ1-5; the TCRdb D gene call, TRBD1, has no DNA to confirm it. CDR1 is SGHTA and CDR2 is FQGNSA in the germline V gene. This CDR3 comprises 14 residues. The CDR3 spells CASSLVGQGEPQHF.

V is TRBV20-1 and J is TRBJ2-1; checking the TCRdb D call of TRBD1 is not possible without DNA. Germline CDR1 reads DFQATT; CDR2 reads SNEGSKA (reference sequence). The CDR3 has 16 residues. The CDR3 region is CSAETGVHISYNEQFF.

The chain has TRBV6-2 or TRBV6-3 and TRBJ2-5; checking the TCRdb D call of TRBD1 is not possible without DNA. Per the germline V gene, CDR1 is MNHEY and CDR2 is SVGEGT. The length of the CDR3 is 15 residues. The chain's CDR3 is CASSKQRQGVGTQYF.

The rearrangement links TRBV25-1 to TRBJ1-2; TCRdb outputs TRBD1, but without DNA this stays unchecked. The CDR3 consists of 14 residues. CDR1 is MGHDK and CDR2 is SYGVNS in the germline V gene. CDR3 region: CASSLSGTSSGYTF.

The chain couples TRBV30 to TRBJ1-2; the TCRdb D gene call, TRBD1, has no DNA to confirm it. The CDR3 spans 12 residues. Germline CDR1 and CDR2: GTSNPN and SVGIG (reference sequence). CDR3 sequence reads: CAWTGQGGGYTF.

The chain employs TRBV19 and TRBJ2-7; as DNA is missing, the TRBD2 call by TCRdb cannot be tested. Germline-derived CDR1 and CDR2 are LNHDA and SQIVND (reference sequence). This CDR3 is built from 15 residues. The CDR3 reads CASSILAGVQYEQYF.

The V call is TRBV7-9, the J call TRBJ1-5. CDR1 SEHNR and CDR2 FQNEAQ come from the germline V gene (reference sequence). The CDR3 consists of 14 residues. This CDR3 is CASSLGRGHQPQHF.

V gene TRBV6-5 combines with J gene TRBJ2-1; the D call from TCRdb, TRBD2, cannot be confirmed without DNA. The CDR3 extends over 13 amino acids. The V gene's germline CDR1 is MNHEY and CDR2 SVGAGI. CDR3 in amino acids: CASASGRGNEQFF.

The J gene is TRBJ2-7, the V gene TRBV20-1; TCRdb names TRBD2, which stays unverified in the absence of DNA. Germline CDR1 and CDR2: DFQATT and SNEGSKA (reference sequence). This CDR3 comprises 14 residues. This chain's CDR3 is CSARGLAGHYEQYF.

V usage is TRBV5-4 and J usage is TRBJ1-1. CDR1 SGHNT and CDR2 YYREEE come from the germline V gene (reference sequence). The CDR3 loop spans 15 amino acids. CDR3 region: CASSSQRISTAEAFF.

This rearrangement joins TRBV9 to TRBJ1-2. Germline V CDR1 and CDR2: SGDLS, YYNGEE. This CDR3 has 15 amino acids. The CDR3 here is CASSVGGYSNYGYTF.

The V call is TRBV7-2, the J call TRBJ2-5; TCRdb proposes TRBD2, but this gene call is untestable without DNA. Germline V gene lookup returns CDR1 SGHTA and CDR2 FQGNSA. The CDR3 covers 16 residues. This chain's CDR3 is CASSSGLAGGSETQYF.

The chain joins TRBV29-1 to TRBJ2-7. CDR3 length: 13 amino acids. Germline V gene lookup returns CDR1 SQVTM and CDR2 ANQGSEA. The CDR3 spells CSVKGPGAGEQYF.

CDR3: CASSAGQGADTQYF. The V gene is TRBV5-1, the J gene TRBJ2-3; checking the TCRdb D call of TRBD1 is not possible without DNA. Germline CDR1 reads SGHRS; CDR2 reads YFSETQ. This CDR3 comprises 14 residues.

This chain links TRBV7-9 with TRBJ1-1; there is no DNA to check the TCRdb D call of TRBD1. The germline V gene encodes CDR1 SEHNR and CDR2 FQNEAQ (reference sequence). The CDR3 has 15 amino acids. The CDR3 spells CASSLGGQGATEAFF. The full variable domain, in which reference TRBV7-9 and TRBJ1-1 provide the parts outside the CDR3, is DTGVSQNPRHKITKRGQNVTFRCDPISEHNRLYWYRQTLGQGPEFLTYFQNEAQLEKSRLLSDRFSAERPKGSFSTLEIQRTEQGDSAMYLCASSLGGQGATEAFFGQGTRLTVV.

The chain uses TRBV24-1 and TRBJ2-3; TCRdb returns TRBD1, unconfirmable since there is no DNA. Germline CDR1 is KGHDR and CDR2 is SFDVKD. The CDR3 spans 16 residues. CDR3 residues: CATSVFKTGDTDTQYF.